One sample yielded the 22 T cell receptor beta chains listed below, sequenced in a study of blood T cell repertoires in COVID-19. Assay: immunoSEQ multiplex PCR; the TCRdb copy retains only in-frame clones and omits some. The table includes some 200,000 clones, around 83% detected once. Sample: peripheral blood. The source is a woman aged 60-75 years with acute or convalescent COVID-19.

V usage is TRBV5-1 and J usage is TRBJ1-1, with 7 bases lining up with TRBD1. CDR1 is SGHRS, CDR2 YFSETQ, per germline. The V gene end was trimmed by 6 bases and the J gene end by 5 bases; junction bases not matched to a gene: 10. This CDR3 is 14 amino acids long. Here the CDR3 DNA reads TGCGCCAGCACCACACAGGGGCCGGGGACTGAAGCTTTCTTT. Protein product: CASTTQGPGTEAFF.

V gene TRBV27 combines with J gene TRBJ2-1, with 13 nucleotides matching TRBD2. The ends lost 3 bases at V and 4 bases at J; junction bases unmatched: 3. The CDR3 runs to 16 residues. Germline CDR1 and CDR2: MNHEY and SMNVEV (reference sequence). CDR3 coding DNA: TGTGCCAGCAGTTTTCCGACTAGCGGGGGGTACAATGAGCAGTTCTTC. It encodes CASSFPTSGGYNEQFF.

The rearrangement uses TRBV7-9 and TRBJ2-3; D is perhaps TRBD2 (5 bases). The CDR3 contains 14 residues. Germline loops: CDR1 SEHNR, CDR2 FQNEAQ (reference sequence). Deletions cut 3 bases from V and 5 bases from J, with 12 bases between. The DNA of the CDR3 is TGTGCCAGCAGCTTTCGCGGGTTGGGAGATACGCAGTATTTT. Translating gives CASSFRGLGDTQYF.

V usage is TRBV6-5 and J usage is TRBJ1-2, with 8 bases aligning to TRBD1. V gave up 6 bases and J gave up 7 bases; unmatched junction bases: 10. Germline V CDR1 and CDR2: MNHEY, SVGAGI. The CDR3 is 14 amino acids. The CDR3 is CASRTDRGVIGYTF. The DNA of the CDR3 is TGTGCCAGCAGGACTGACAGGGGCGTTATTGGCTACACCTTC.

This clone was picked up a small number of times. The chain has TRBV27 and TRBJ1-6; weak D call: TRBD1 (5 bases). The germline V gene encodes CDR1 MNHEY and CDR2 SMNVEV (reference sequence). The length of the CDR3 is 14 residues. V lost 3 bases and J 9 bases, leaving 12 bases between the germline ends. The CDR3, as DNA: TGTGCCAGCAGTTTTGCCTCAGGGTCTTCACCCCTCCACTTT. Its translation: CASSFASGSSPLHF.

This chain connects TRBV2 to TRBJ2-2; possibly TRBD1 for D (5 bases). The germline V gene encodes CDR1 SNHLY and CDR2 FYNNEI. The CDR3 consists of 15 residues. V was clipped by 7 bases and J by 5 bases, with 17 bases between them. The CDR3 loop reads CASKINQRGTGELFF. The CDR3 coding sequence is TGTGCCAGCAAGATTAATCAAAGGGGAACCGGGGAGCTGTTTTTT.

The J gene is TRBJ1-3, the V gene TRBV19, with 9 bases lining up with TRBD1. The ends lost 6 bases at V and 0 bases at J; junction bases unmatched: 6. The germline V gene has CDR1 LNHDA and CDR2 SQIVND (reference sequence). The CDR3 spans 16 residues. CDR3 bases: TGTGCCAGTAGCTCCGGGACAGGGTACTCTGGAAACACCATATATTTT. Translating it yields CASSSGTGYSGNTIYF. The full variable domain, its missing parts supplied by reference TRBV19 and TRBJ1-3, is DGGITQSPKYLFRKEGQNVTLSCEQNLNHDAMYWYRQDPGQGLRLIYYSQIVNDFQKGDIAEGYSVSREKKESFPLTVTSAQKNPTAFYLCASSSGTGYSGNTIYFGEGSWLTVV.

The rearrangement joins TRBV18 to TRBJ1-3; tentative D call: TRBD1 (6 bases). This CDR3 has 16 amino acids. Deletions cut 6 bases from V and 2 bases from J, with 17 bases between. In germline, CDR1 is KGHSH, CDR2 LQKENI. The CDR3: CASSSGTPGPGNTIYF. In DNA, the CDR3 is TGTGCCAGCTCCTCCGGGACACCAGGACCTGGAAACACCATATATTTT.

This chain connects TRBV4-2 to TRBJ1-1; tentatively, D is TRBD1 (5 bases). The CDR3 loop spans 15 amino acids. Trimming shortened V by 1 base and J by 6 bases, and 15 bases separated the two germline ends. Germline V lookup: CDR1 LGHNA, CDR2 YNFKEQ. CDR3 amino acids: CASSQGQGREAEAFF. CDR3 in DNA: TGTGCCAGCAGCCAAGGGCAGGGCCGAGAGGCTGAAGCTTTCTTT.

This clone was observed a handful of times. The chain joins TRBV19 to TRBJ2-1; 10 nucleotides align to TRBD1. V lost 8 bases, J lost 4 bases, and 2 bases stayed unmatched. CDR1 and CDR2 (germline): LNHDA, SQIVND (reference sequence). CDR3 length: 13 residues. CDR3 nucleotides: TGTGCCAGTCGACAGGGGGCTTACAATGAGCAGTTCTTC. It is translated as CASRQGAYNEQFF.

The CDR3 is CASSANRDLSNQPQHF. The CDR3 DNA is TGTGCCAGTAGTGCCAACAGGGACCTGAGCAATCAGCCCCAGCATTTT. The chain uses TRBV19 and TRBJ1-5; D may be TRBD1 (6 bases). V was shortened by 5 bases and J by 1 base, with 15 bases between the two germline ends. This CDR3 is built from 16 residues. The germline V gene has CDR1 LNHDA and CDR2 SQIVND (reference sequence).

V usage is TRBV2 and J usage is TRBJ2-1; 8 bases match TRBD2. CDR1 and CDR2 (germline): SNHLY, FYNNEI. J gave up 3 bases and V 5 bases, and 15 bases lay outside the gene matches. CDR3 length: 18 residues. In DNA form, the CDR3 reads TGTGCCAGCAGTCCTCTCCTAGCGGGCACGCCACACTACAATGAGCAGTTCTTC. Amino acid sequence: CASSPLLAGTPHYNEQFF.

The chain is built from TRBV9 and TRBJ1-3; D is perhaps TRBD1 (6 bases). The CDR3 is 17 amino acids. The germline V gene has CDR1 SGDLS and CDR2 YYNGEE. V was cut by 4 bases and J by 0 bases, with 17 bases left in between. Here the CDR3 DNA reads TGTGCCAGCAGCACACGACAGGCCCTCAGCTCTGGAAACACCATATATTTT. It translates to CASSTRQALSSGNTIYF.

This clone was seen a handful of times. The CDR3 here is CASSLGLGSLYEQYF. CDR3 in DNA: TGTGCCAGCAGCTTGGGACTAGGGAGCCTCTACGAGCAGTACTTC. The chain links TRBV5-4 to TRBJ2-7; possibly TRBD2 for D (6 bases). Germline V CDR1 and CDR2: SGHNT, YYREEE (reference sequence). V lost 0 bases and J 3 bases, leaving 13 bases between the germline ends. The CDR3 has 15 amino acids.

The rearrangement uses TRBV7-8 and TRBJ2-1, with D unresolved. The CDR3 sequence is 11 residues long. Germline CDR1 and CDR2: SGHVS and FQNEAQ. The germline V and J ends were trimmed by 4 bases and 11 bases, with 9 bases remaining between them. CDR3 nucleotides: TGTGCCAGCAGCTCGGCGGTTAAGCAGTTCTTC. Translated: CASSSAVKQFF.

CDR3 in amino acids: CASLAGGLGSYNEQFF. CDR3 in DNA: TGTGCCTCCCTAGCGGGAGGGCTGGGGTCCTACAATGAGCAGTTCTTC. The genes are TRBV28 and TRBJ2-1; TRBD2 aligns across 12 bases. Germline values: CDR1 MDHEN, CDR2 SYDVKM. The CDR3 totals 16 residues. Germline trimming cut 11 bases from V and 1 base from J; bases unmatched to any gene: 9.

The rearrangement joins TRBV4-1 to TRBJ1-1, with D maybe TRBD1 (6 bases). Germline CDR1 reads MGHRA; CDR2 reads YSYEKL. This CDR3 is 14 amino acids long. The V and J ends lost 4 bases and 5 bases respectively, with 14 bases between them. CDR3 sequence reads: CASSPLQGLTEAFF. CDR3 coding DNA: TGCGCCAGCAGCCCACTACAGGGTCTGACTGAAGCTTTCTTT.

The chain carries TRBV5-6 and TRBJ2-1, with 8 bases matching TRBD1. After removal of 3 bases from V and 0 bases from J, the junction contained 5 bases not matched to a gene. The CDR3 consists of 16 residues. Germline V lookup: CDR1 SGHDT, CDR2 YYEEEE. The CDR3: CASSWRTGSSYNEQFF. Written as DNA, the CDR3 is TGTGCCAGCAGCTGGAGGACAGGGAGCTCCTACAATGAGCAGTTCTTC.

The chain recombines TRBV18 with TRBJ2-5; TRBD1 might be the D (6 bases). CDR3 length: 13 residues. From germline, CDR1 is KGHSH and CDR2 LQKENI. V lost 3 bases and J lost 3, with 8 bases in between. The CDR3 sequence is CASSPRTEETQYF. In nucleotides, the CDR3 is TGTGCCAGCTCACCTCGGACAGAAGAGACCCAGTACTTC.

This clone was seen a few times. The chain links TRBV20-1 to TRBJ2-1, with TRBD1 matching over 7 bases. The CDR3 has 14 amino acids. Germline loops: CDR1 DFQATT, CDR2 SNEGSKA (reference sequence). Trimming at V came to 3 bases and at J to 4 bases, leaving 6 bases not matched to a gene. CDR3 sequence: CSASKGAGYNEQFF. The CDR3 DNA sequence: TGCAGTGCTAGTAAGGGGGCAGGTTACAATGAGCAGTTCTTC.

This chain joins TRBV27 and TRBJ1-2, with TRBD1 matching over 9 bases. V was clipped by 4 bases and J by 4 bases; unmatched bases: 4. Germline V lookup: CDR1 MNHEY, CDR2 SMNVEV (reference sequence). The CDR3 loop spans 14 amino acids. CDR3 region: CASSSLGQGYGYTF. The CDR3 DNA follows: TGTGCCAGCAGTTCATTGGGACAGGGCTATGGCTACACCTTC.

The J gene is TRBJ2-1, the V gene TRBV11-3; D is ambiguous. The germline gives CDR1 SGHNT, CDR2 YENEEA. This CDR3 has 12 amino acids. The ends were cut back, 4 bases at V and 4 bases at J, with 5 bases in the middle. The CDR3 DNA is TGTGCCAGCAGCTCTAGATACAATGAGCAGTTCTTC. Translating gives CASSSRYNEQFF.